The T cell receptor (beta chain) under discussion was sequenced for a study of beta chain features in type 1 diabetes. Worth noting for this clone: Its cognate antigen is unknown.

V dropped 7 bases and J dropped 7 bases, with 16 bases sitting between them. This CDR3 has 14 residues. The germline CDR1 and CDR2 sequences are SNHLY and FYNNEI. The study, taken as a whole, reports: Within each of all four CD4+ subsets, Type 1 diabetes patients had TCRB CDR3s that were moderately but significantly shorter.

Averaging roughly 110 mL, one heparinised blood draw was given by each donor. Expressed TCRB transcripts got sequenced, as all isolated RNA was reverse transcribed. The repertoire was sequenced with immunoSEQ multiplex PCR; TCRdb's copy has only in-frame clones and lacks some. The sample has about 180,000 clones, under 9.5% seen once; the top ten hold under 0.55%. The V and J genes are TRBV2 and TRBJ2-2, with D maybe TRBD1 (6 bases). This TCR came from a young man with type 1 diabetes. Sequencing used central memory CD4+ T cells from blood. The CDR3 region has the DNA TGTGCCAGCACCAGCCTGACACAGGGCGGGGAGCTGTTTTTT. Amino acids: CASTSLTQGGELFF.